The sample holds many counts of the clone carrying this T cell receptor (beta chain). Its target is not known. Exclusion of patients followed from uncontrolled infection, other autoimmune disease, pregnancy or lactation. Germline-derived CDR1 and CDR2 are KGHDR and SFDVKD. CDR3 length equals 18 residues. V lost 4 bases to trimming and J lost 0 bases; unmatched junction nucleotides: 13. This specimen belongs to a study of T cells in Graves' hyperthyroidism and ophthalmopathy. Study-level results: Ophthalmopathy and stable hyperthyroidism were separated by a 13 V-J model.

Amplified regions were TCR beta CDR3 sequences from RNA transcripts. Primed by the HTBI set, a first-round RT-PCR was run on the TCR CDR3. TCRdb processed the multiplex PCR reads anew with MiXCR; each CDR3 protein has one entry. The sample comprises hundreds of thousands of distinct CDR3 sequences, 35% of which are singletons, and around 30% rests with the top ten. V gene TRBV24-1 combines with J gene TRBJ1-1; 7 bases agree with TRBD1. This clonotype originated in a woman in her forties with Graves' hyperthyroidism. The sample was blood. The CDR3 DNA follows: TGTGCCACCAGTGAACGACAGGGTAGGCGCTCAATGAACACTGAAGCTTTCTTT. Its protein product is CATSERQGRRSMNTEAFF.